This entry lists 32 T cell receptor beta chains sequenced from one sample in a study of T cells in Graves' hyperthyroidism and ophthalmopathy. RNA transcripts gave rise to amplified TCR beta CDR3 regions. Primed by the HTBI set, a first-round RT-PCR was run on the TCR CDR3. TCRdb fed the multiplex PCR reads into MiXCR, producing one record per CDR3 protein. The sample contains roughly 740,000 distinct CDR3 sequences, 16% of which appear only once. Sample: blood. These receptors all stem from a man aged 18 to 30 with Graves' hyperthyroidism.

This clonotype turned up a few times. The rearrangement uses TRBV29-1 and TRBJ1-1; possible D gene TRBD1, 5 bases. Looked up from germline, CDR1 is SQVTM and CDR2 is ANQGSEA. The CDR3 is made up of 15 amino acids. V shed 2 bases and J shed 1 base, with 14 bases lying between them. CDR3 in amino acids: CSVERRRDGNTEAFF. CDR3 coding DNA: TGCAGCGTTGAACGTCGGAGGGACGGGAACACTGAAGCTTTCTTT.

V gene TRBV6-5 combines with J gene TRBJ2-7, with 8 bases fitting TRBD2. The germline CDR1 and CDR2 sequences are MNHEY and SVGAGI. CDR3 length equals 13 residues. The J segment lost 9 bases and the V segment lost 2 bases, leaving 6 bases of the junction unmatched. Here the CDR3 reads CASSYGGTRGQYF. In DNA form, the CDR3 reads TGTGCCAGCAGTTACGGGGGGACTAGGGGGCAGTACTTC.

This chain links TRBV5-1 with TRBJ2-3; D unresolved. The CDR3 covers 14 residues. With 0 bases removed from V and 6 bases from J, the gap between germline ends came to 11 bases. Germline CDR1 and CDR2: SGHRS and YFSETQ. The CDR3 spells CASSLAAPGDTQYF. Written as DNA, the CDR3 is TGCGCCAGCAGCTTGGCCGCCCCTGGTGATACGCAGTATTTT.

This chain joins TRBV7-9 and TRBJ2-7; D not certain. In germline, CDR1 is SEHNR, CDR2 FQNEAQ (reference sequence). Trimming shortened V by 3 bases and J by 6 bases, and 12 bases separated the two germline ends. The CDR3 is 13 amino acids. CDR3 bases: TGTGCCAGCAGCTTTCGAGGTTCGAGCGAGCAGTACTTC. Encoded protein: CASSFRGSSEQYF.

This clonotype has more than one count but fewer than ten. This chain links TRBV19 with TRBJ2-3; maybe TRBD1 (6 bases). Trimming took 8 bases from V and 9 from J, leaving 12 bases between them. Germline assignment: CDR1 LNHDA and CDR2 SQIVND (reference sequence). The CDR3 covers 11 residues. CDR3 sequence (DNA): TGTGCCAGTGGAACAGGGTACACGCAGTATTTT. It translates to CASGTGYTQYF.

Ten or more counts support this clonotype. The V gene is TRBV29-1, the J gene TRBJ2-3; no definite D call. Germline values: CDR1 SQVTM, CDR2 ANQGSEA. V gave up 5 bases and J gave up 3 bases, with 15 bases separating them. CDR3 length equals 14 residues. CDR3 sequence reads: CSVQRWTFTDTQYF. CDR3 nucleotides: TGCAGCGTTCAAAGGTGGACCTTTACAGATACGCAGTATTTT.

This clonotype was seen many times. The chain employs TRBV24-1 and TRBJ2-1; 10 bases are a match to TRBD2. CDR1 is KGHDR and CDR2 is SFDVKD in the germline V gene. The V and J ends lost 3 bases and 0 bases, in that order; junction bases with no gene match: 1. CDR3 length equals 16 residues. The CDR3 coding sequence is TGTGCCACCAGTGATACTAGCGGGAACTCCTACAATGAGCAGTTCTTC. Residues: CATSDTSGNSYNEQFF.

The rearrangement uses TRBV5-1 and TRBJ2-2; 9 positions agree with TRBD1. The length of the CDR3 is 16 residues. CDR1 is SGHRS and CDR2 is YFSETQ in the germline V gene. V shed 0 bases, J shed 6 bases, and the junction held 6 bases outside the gene matches. This CDR3 is CASSLARTGVPGELFF. CDR3 DNA sequence: TGCGCCAGCAGCTTGGCCCGGACAGGGGTCCCCGGGGAGCTGTTTTTT.

This clonotype was counted at least ten times. V usage is TRBV28 and J usage is TRBJ2-1; TRBD2 agrees at 8 bases. CDR3 length equals 15 residues. V shed 5 bases, J shed 6 bases, and the junction held 9 bases outside the gene matches. Germline CDR1 MDHEN, CDR2 SYDVKM. CDR3 loop: CASSSPAGVVNEQFF. The CDR3 DNA is TGTGCCAGCAGTAGTCCAGCGGGAGTTGTCAATGAGCAGTTCTTC. The complete variable domain, with remaining parts taken from reference TRBV28 and TRBJ2-1, reads DVKVTQSSRYLVKRTGEKVFLECVQDMDHENMFWYRQDPGLGLRLIYFSYDVKMKEKGDIPEGYSVSREKKERFSLILESASTNQTSMYLCASSSPAGVVNEQFFGPGTRLTVL.

In this sample, this clonotype turned up a few times. J is TRBJ2-1 and V is TRBV7-9; no clear D. Germline V CDR1 and CDR2: SEHNR, FQNEAQ (reference sequence). Trimming took off 7 bases at V and 5 bases at J, with 12 bases between the two ends. This CDR3 is 13 amino acids long. The CDR3 spells CASTELQNNEQFF. The CDR3, as DNA: TGTGCCAGCACCGAGCTACAAAACAATGAGCAGTTCTTC. The whole variable domain, remainder taken from reference TRBV7-9 and TRBJ2-1, is DTGVSQNPRHKITKRGQNVTFRCDPISEHNRLYWYRQTLGQGPEFLTYFQNEAQLEKSRLLSDRFSAERPKGSFSTLEIQRTEQGDSAMYLCASTELQNNEQFFGPGTRLTVL.

There are many counts of this clonotype. The chain is built from TRBV28 and TRBJ2-7; D is tentatively TRBD1 or TRBD2 (6 bases each). This CDR3 has 13 residues. The germline V gene encodes CDR1 MDHEN and CDR2 SYDVKM. CDR3 coding DNA: TGTGACACGGGCGGGGACACCTCCTACGAGCAGTACTTC. It encodes CDTGGDTSYEQYF.

CDR3 residues: CSAPGLAGGPVYEQYF. CDR3 bases: TGCAGTGCTCCGGGACTAGCGGGAGGGCCCGTTTACGAGCAGTACTTC. The genes are TRBV20-1 and TRBJ2-7; 16 bases are shared with TRBD2. The CDR3 contains 16 residues. From germline, CDR1 is DFQATT and CDR2 SNEGSKA (reference sequence). The trim removed 5 bases at V and 4 bases at J, leaving 8 bases unmatched.

This clonotype was counted many times. The chain has TRBV7-3 and TRBJ2-5; perhaps D is TRBD1 or TRBD2 (5 bases each). The CDR3 totals 13 residues. Trimming pared 2 bases from V and 7 bases from J, leaving 11 bases between. The V gene's germline CDR1 is SGHTA and CDR2 FQGTGA. CDR3 amino acids: CASSLGGRSTQYF. The CDR3 coding sequence is TGTGCCAGCAGCTTAGGGGGTCGGTCGACCCAGTACTTC.

There are many counts of this clonotype. The chain combines TRBV7-8 with TRBJ1-1; D not certain. Per germline, CDR1 SGHVS and CDR2 FQNEAQ. V was clipped by 5 bases and J by 3 bases, with 13 bases between them. This CDR3 has 14 amino acids. Here the CDR3 reads CASSPSLWDTEAFF. CDR3 DNA sequence: TGTGCCAGCAGCCCCAGTCTATGGGACACTGAAGCTTTCTTT.

This clonotype was counted between two and nine times. The rearrangement joins TRBV15 to TRBJ2-7; perhaps D is TRBD1 or TRBD2 (5 bases each). The ends were cut back, 2 bases at V and 3 bases at J, with 8 bases in the middle. Germline assignment: CDR1 LNHNV and CDR2 YYDKDF (reference sequence). The CDR3 is 13 amino acids. The CDR3 DNA is TGTGCCACCAGCAGACAGGGAGTCTACGAGCAGTACTTC. The encoded protein is CATSRQGVYEQYF.

This clonotype occurred a few times. The chain is built from TRBV7-2 and TRBJ2-1; 14 positions agree with TRBD2. Germline V gives CDR1 SGHTA, CDR2 FQGNSA. CDR3 length: 15 amino acids. V gave up 4 bases and J gave up 8 bases; unmatched junction bases: 4. CDR3 sequence (DNA): TGTGCCAGCAGCTACACGGGACTAGCGGGAGATGAGCAGTTCTTC. The encoded protein is CASSYTGLAGDEQFF.

In its sample, this clonotype was seen a few times. This rearrangement joins TRBV6-2 or TRBV6-3 to TRBJ2-2; 15 nucleotides align to TRBD2. V was pared by 6 bases and J by 5 bases, with 1 base of the junction left unmatched. Germline V CDR1 and CDR2: MNHEY, SVGEGT. The CDR3 covers 15 residues. CDR3 coding DNA: TGTGCCAGCAGGGGACTAGCGGGAGGTACCGGGGAGCTGTTTTTT. Amino acid sequence: CASRGLAGGTGELFF.

This chain links TRBV28 with TRBJ2-7, with D hard to call. This CDR3 is 14 amino acids long. V lost 7 bases and J 2 bases, leaving 15 bases between the germline ends. In germline, CDR1 is MDHEN, CDR2 SYDVKM. The CDR3 loop is CASISSGRTYEQYF. In DNA, the CDR3 is TGTGCCAGCATTTCCTCTGGTAGGACCTACGAGCAGTACTTC.

This clonotype has at least ten counts. The V call is TRBV6-5, the J call TRBJ2-5; D is unresolved. V lost 0 bases to trimming and J lost 5 bases, with 13 bases between them. Germline-derived CDR1 and CDR2 are MNHEY and SVGAGI. This CDR3 is 15 amino acids long. The CDR3 nucleotides read TGTGCCAGCAGTTACTCCCCGCTTGAATCGGAGACCCAGTACTTC. Translation: CASSYSPLESETQYF.

In this sample, this clonotype turned up a few times. This rearrangement joins TRBV5-1 to TRBJ2-1; TRBD2 matches 9 bases. Germline loops: CDR1 SGHRS, CDR2 YFSETQ. V shed 0 bases, J shed 5 bases, and the junction held 6 bases outside the gene matches. The CDR3 length is 16 residues. The CDR3 spells CASSLVVSGGNNEQFF. CDR3 coding DNA: TGCGCCAGCAGCTTGGTCGTTAGCGGGGGAAACAATGAGCAGTTCTTC.

The chain carries TRBV24-1 and TRBJ2-2, with 10 bases aligning to TRBD1. The junction had 7 bases not matched to a gene; V was cut back by 3 bases and J by 7 bases. CDR3 size: 16 residues. The germline V gene has CDR1 KGHDR and CDR2 SFDVKD. As DNA, the CDR3 is TGTGCCACCAGTGATATCAGCCGGGACAGGGGCGGGGAGCTGTTTTTT. It yields the protein CATSDISRDRGGELFF.

This clonotype was counted at least ten times. The V gene is TRBV29-1, the J gene TRBJ2-7; D is unresolved. The ends were cut back, 1 base at V and 6 bases at J, with 13 bases in the middle. The CDR3 consists of 13 residues. Germline V gene lookup returns CDR1 SQVTM and CDR2 ANQGSEA. CDR3 nucleotide sequence: TGCAGCGTTGAAGTTCAGAGTTTAGGCGAGCAGTACTTC. Amino acids: CSVEVQSLGEQYF.

This clonotype was counted at least ten times. The genes are TRBV7-2 and TRBJ2-5; either TRBD1 or TRBD2 may supply D (5 bases each). Trimming removed 4 bases from V and 5 bases from J, with 8 bases in between. Germline lookup yields CDR1 SGHTA and CDR2 FQGNSA. CDR3 length equals 12 residues. CDR3 region: CASSWGKETQYF. Here the CDR3 DNA reads TGTGCCAGCAGCTGGGGGAAGGAGACCCAGTACTTC.

To note about this clonotype: An end of the junction differs from the germline gene, which may be a read error. This chain joins TRBV6-1 and TRBJ1-1; D is unresolved. Germline CDR1 and CDR2: MNHNS and SASEGT. The CDR3 covers 11 residues. CDR3 loop: CASNSGTKAFF. As DNA, the CDR3 is TGTGCCAGCAACAGCGGCACTAAAGCTTTCTTT.

Many counts were recorded for this clonotype. The chain uses TRBV30 and TRBJ2-5; no clear D gene. The CDR3 has 13 residues. Germline CDR1 and CDR2: GTSNPN and SVGIG (reference sequence). V was trimmed by 2 bases and J by 4 bases, leaving 11 bases between them. CDR3 DNA sequence: TGTGCCTGGAGTCCTGGGGTGGGAGAGACCCAGTACTTC. Its protein is CAWSPGVGETQYF.

This clonotype was found many times. This chain uses TRBV12-3 or TRBV12-4 with TRBJ2-3; D assignment may be TRBD1 or TRBD2 (5 bases each). This CDR3 is 19 amino acids long. V dropped 1 base and J dropped 0 bases, with 20 bases sitting between them. The DNA of the CDR3 is TGTGCCAGCAGTTTAGGAGGGGCGGGCCGAGGTCCAAGCACAGATACGCAGTATTTT. Translating it yields CASSLGGAGRGPSTDTQYF.

The sample holds a few counts of this clonotype. V usage is TRBV28 and J usage is TRBJ1-3, with TRBD1 identical over 7 bases. Germline V gene sequence: CDR1 MDHEN, CDR2 SYDVKM. The length of the CDR3 is 15 residues. V shed 4 bases, J shed 7 bases, and the junction held 10 bases outside the gene matches. This chain's CDR3 is CASSSSGSGGNTIYF. The CDR3 nucleotides read TGTGCCAGCAGTTCTTCAGGCTCAGGGGGGAACACCATATATTTT. Based on the CDR3 plus reference TRBV28 and TRBJ1-3, the full variable domain is DVKVTQSSRYLVKRTGEKVFLECVQDMDHENMFWYRQDPGLGLRLIYFSYDVKMKEKGDIPEGYSVSREKKERFSLILESASTNQTSMYLCASSSSGSGGNTIYFGEGSWLTVV.

The J gene is TRBJ2-7, the V gene TRBV7-2, with 8 bases lining up with TRBD2. V shed 2 bases, J shed 6 bases, and the junction held 9 bases outside the gene matches. The CDR3 sequence is 15 residues long. The V gene's germline CDR1 is SGHTA and CDR2 FQGNSA. In nucleotides, the CDR3 is TGTGCCAGCAGCTTAAGGCTAGCGGGCCACTGCGAGCAGTACTTC. Its translation is CASSLRLAGHCEQYF.

Ten or more counts support this clonotype. The chain recombines TRBV7-8 with TRBJ2-3, with D unresolved. The CDR3 length is 11 residues. Germline-derived CDR1 and CDR2 are SGHVS and FQNEAQ. Trimming left V 5 bases short and J 7 bases short, with 7 bases between. The CDR3 DNA reads TGTGCCAGCAGCGCCCGGTATACGCAGTATTTT. It yields the protein CASSARYTQYF.

This clonotype has more than one count but fewer than ten. The CDR3 here is CASSYRQGVSNQPQHF. The CDR3 DNA reads as TGTGCCAGCAGTTATCGACAGGGTGTTAGCAATCAGCCCCAGCATTTT. The chain couples TRBV6-2 or TRBV6-3 to TRBJ1-5, with 7 bases identical to TRBD1. Germline CDR1 MNHEY, CDR2 SVGEGT. V was pared by 3 bases and J by 0 bases, with 5 bases of the junction left unmatched. The CDR3 loop spans 16 amino acids.

This clonotype was detected many times. This chain joins TRBV28 and TRBJ2-7; D might be TRBD2 (6 bases). Germline V lookup: CDR1 MDHEN, CDR2 SYDVKM. Trimming shortened V by 7 bases and J by 2 bases, and 12 bases separated the two germline ends. The CDR3 consists of 13 residues. CDR3 in amino acids: CASTTSGPYEQYF. CDR3 nucleotide sequence: TGTGCCAGCACCACCAGCGGGCCCTACGAGCAGTACTTC.

The chain links TRBV20-1 to TRBJ2-1; D is ambiguous. Trimming took off 0 bases at V and 4 bases at J, with 7 bases between the two ends. The CDR3 extends over 13 amino acids. Germline V CDR1 and CDR2: DFQATT, SNEGSKA (reference sequence). The CDR3 DNA reads TGCAGTGCTAGAGATCGGCTATACAATGAGCAGTTCTTC. Translation: CSARDRLYNEQFF.